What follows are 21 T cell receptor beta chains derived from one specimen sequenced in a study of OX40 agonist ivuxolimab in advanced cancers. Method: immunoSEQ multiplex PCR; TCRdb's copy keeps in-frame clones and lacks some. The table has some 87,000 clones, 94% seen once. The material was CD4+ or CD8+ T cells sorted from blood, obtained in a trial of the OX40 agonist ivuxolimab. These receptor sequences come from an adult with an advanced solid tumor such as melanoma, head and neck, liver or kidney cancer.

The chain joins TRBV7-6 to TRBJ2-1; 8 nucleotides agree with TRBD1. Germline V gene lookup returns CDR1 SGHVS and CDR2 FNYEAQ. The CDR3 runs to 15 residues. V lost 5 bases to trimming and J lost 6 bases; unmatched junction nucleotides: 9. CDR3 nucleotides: TGTGCCAGCAGCCCCGGGACAGGTATTATCAATGAGCAGTTCTTC. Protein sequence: CASSPGTGIINEQFF.

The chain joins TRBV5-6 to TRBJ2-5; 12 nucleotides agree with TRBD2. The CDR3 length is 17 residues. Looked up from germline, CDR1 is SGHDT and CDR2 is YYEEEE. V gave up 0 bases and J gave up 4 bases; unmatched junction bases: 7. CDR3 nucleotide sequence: TGTGCCAGCAGCTTGGTGCCTAGCGGGAGGGCCCGAGAGACCCAGTACTTC. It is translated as CASSLVPSGRARETQYF.

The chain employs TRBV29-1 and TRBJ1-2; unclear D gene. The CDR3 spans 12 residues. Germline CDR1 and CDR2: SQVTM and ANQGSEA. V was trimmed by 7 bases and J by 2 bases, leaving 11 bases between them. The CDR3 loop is CSDLGQNYGYTF. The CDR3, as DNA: TGCAGCGACCTGGGCCAGAACTATGGCTACACCTTC.

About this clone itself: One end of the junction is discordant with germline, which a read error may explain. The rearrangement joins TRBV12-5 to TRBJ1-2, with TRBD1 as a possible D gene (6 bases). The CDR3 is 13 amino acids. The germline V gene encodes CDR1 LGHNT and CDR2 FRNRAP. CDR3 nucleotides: TGTGTTAGTGGTTTCGGGGGCGGACATGGCTACACCTTC. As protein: CVSGFGGGHGYTF.

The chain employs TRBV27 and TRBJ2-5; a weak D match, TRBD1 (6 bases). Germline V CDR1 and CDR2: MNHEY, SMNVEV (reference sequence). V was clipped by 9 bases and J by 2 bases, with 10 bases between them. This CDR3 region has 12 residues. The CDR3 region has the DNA TGTGCCAGAAAGGACAGACAAGAGACCCAGTACTTC. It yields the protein CARKDRQETQYF.

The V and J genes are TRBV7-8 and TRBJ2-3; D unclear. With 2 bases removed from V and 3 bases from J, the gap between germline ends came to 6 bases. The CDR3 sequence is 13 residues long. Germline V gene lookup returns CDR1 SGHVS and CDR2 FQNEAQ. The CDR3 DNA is TGTGCCAGCAGCTTATTGTTGACAGATACGCAGTATTTT. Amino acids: CASSLLLTDTQYF.

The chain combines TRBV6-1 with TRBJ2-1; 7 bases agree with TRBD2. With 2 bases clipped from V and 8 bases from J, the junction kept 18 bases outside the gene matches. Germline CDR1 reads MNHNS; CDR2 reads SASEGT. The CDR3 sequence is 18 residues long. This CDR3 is CASSEWELSGVKAHEQFF. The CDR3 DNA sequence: TGTGCCAGCAGTGAATGGGAACTAAGCGGGGTGAAGGCGCATGAGCAGTTCTTC.

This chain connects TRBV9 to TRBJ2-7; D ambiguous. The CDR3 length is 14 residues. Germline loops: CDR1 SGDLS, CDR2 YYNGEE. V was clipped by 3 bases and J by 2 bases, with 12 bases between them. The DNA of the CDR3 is TGTGCCAGCAGCGAGAATCCCACAGCCTACGAGCAGTACTTC. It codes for CASSENPTAYEQYF. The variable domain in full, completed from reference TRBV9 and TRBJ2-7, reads DSGVTQTPKHLITATGQRVTLRCSPRSGDLSVYWYQQSLDQGLQFLIQYYNGEERAKGNILERFSAQQFPDLHSELNLSSLELGDSALYFCASSENPTAYEQYFGPGTRLTVT.

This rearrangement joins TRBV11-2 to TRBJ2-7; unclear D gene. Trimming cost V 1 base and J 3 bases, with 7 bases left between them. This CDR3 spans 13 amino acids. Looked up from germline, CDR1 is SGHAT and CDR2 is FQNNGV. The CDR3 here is CASSLGTNYEQYF. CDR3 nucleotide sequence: TGTGCCAGCAGCTTAGGGACCAACTACGAGCAGTACTTC.

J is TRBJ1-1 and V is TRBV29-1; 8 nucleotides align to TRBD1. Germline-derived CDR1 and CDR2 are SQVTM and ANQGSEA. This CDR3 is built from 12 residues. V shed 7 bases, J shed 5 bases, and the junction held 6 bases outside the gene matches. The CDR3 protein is CSATTGGTEAFF. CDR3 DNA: TGCAGCGCGACCACAGGGGGTACTGAAGCTTTCTTT.

The CDR3 bases are TGTGCCAGCAGCAAAGGTAGCGGGAGTTCAAGCGAGCAGTACTTC. Encoded protein: CASSKGSGSSSEQYF. The chain employs TRBV21-1 and TRBJ2-7; whether TRBD2, the table's D call, matches the DNA was not checked. TRBV21-1 is marked as a pseudogene. There are 15 residues in the CDR3.

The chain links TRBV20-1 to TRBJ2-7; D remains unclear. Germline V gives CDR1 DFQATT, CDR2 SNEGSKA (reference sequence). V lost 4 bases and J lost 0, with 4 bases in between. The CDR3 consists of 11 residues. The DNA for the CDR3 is TGCAGTGCTATAAGCTCCTACGAGCAGTACTTC. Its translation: CSAISSYEQYF.

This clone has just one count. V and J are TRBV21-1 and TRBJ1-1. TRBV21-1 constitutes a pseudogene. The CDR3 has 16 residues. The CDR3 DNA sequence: TGTGCCAGCAGCTCCAGACCCTCAGAGATGAACACTGAAGCTTTCTTT. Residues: CASSSRPSEMNTEAFF.

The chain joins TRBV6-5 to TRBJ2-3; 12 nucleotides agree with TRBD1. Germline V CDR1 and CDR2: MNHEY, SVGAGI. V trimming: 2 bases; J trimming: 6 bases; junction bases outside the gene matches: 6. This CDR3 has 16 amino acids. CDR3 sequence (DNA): TGTGCCAGCAGTTACCCGGGACAGGGGGCAGGTGATACGCAGTATTTT. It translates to CASSYPGQGAGDTQYF.

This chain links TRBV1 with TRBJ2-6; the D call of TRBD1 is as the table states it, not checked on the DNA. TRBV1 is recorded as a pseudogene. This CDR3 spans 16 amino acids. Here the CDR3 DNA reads TGCACCAGCAGCCTCCAGGGGGCGCCTGGGGCCAACGTCCTGACTTTC. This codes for CTSSLQGAPGANVLTF.

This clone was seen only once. Here the CDR3 reads CASSYSSGDGAEAFF. Here the CDR3 DNA reads TGTGCCAGCAGTTACAGCAGTGGCGACGGGGCTGAAGCTTTCTTT. This rearrangement joins TRBV6-5 to TRBJ1-1; D is uncertain. The germline CDR1 and CDR2 sequences are MNHEY and SVGAGI. The germline V and J ends were trimmed by 2 bases and 6 bases, with 16 bases remaining between them. The CDR3 extends over 15 amino acids.

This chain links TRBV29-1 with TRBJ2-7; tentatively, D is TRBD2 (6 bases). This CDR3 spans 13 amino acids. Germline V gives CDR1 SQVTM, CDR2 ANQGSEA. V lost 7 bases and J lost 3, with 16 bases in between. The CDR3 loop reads CSAGGWDLYEQYF. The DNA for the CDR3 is TGCAGCGCCGGGGGTTGGGACCTCTACGAGCAGTACTTC.

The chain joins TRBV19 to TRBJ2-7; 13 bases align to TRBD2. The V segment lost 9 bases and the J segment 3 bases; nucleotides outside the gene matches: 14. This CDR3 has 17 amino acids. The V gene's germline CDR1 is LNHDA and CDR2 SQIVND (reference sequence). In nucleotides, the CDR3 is TGTGCCAGCTCCGGGACTAGCGGGATCCCAACTTTCTACGAGCAGTACTTC. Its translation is CASSGTSGIPTFYEQYF. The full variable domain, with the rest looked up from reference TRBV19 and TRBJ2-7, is DGGITQSPKYLFRKEGQNVTLSCEQNLNHDAMYWYRQDPGQGLRLIYYSQIVNDFQKGDIAEGYSVSREKKESFPLTVTSAQKNPTAFYLCASSGTSGIPTFYEQYFGPGTRLTVT.

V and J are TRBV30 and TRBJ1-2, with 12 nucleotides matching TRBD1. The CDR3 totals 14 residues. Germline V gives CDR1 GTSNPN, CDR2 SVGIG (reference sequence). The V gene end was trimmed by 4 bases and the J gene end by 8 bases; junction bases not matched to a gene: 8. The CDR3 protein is CAWTVAGTGGGYTF. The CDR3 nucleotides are TGTGCCTGGACCGTAGCCGGGACAGGGGGCGGCTACACCTTC.

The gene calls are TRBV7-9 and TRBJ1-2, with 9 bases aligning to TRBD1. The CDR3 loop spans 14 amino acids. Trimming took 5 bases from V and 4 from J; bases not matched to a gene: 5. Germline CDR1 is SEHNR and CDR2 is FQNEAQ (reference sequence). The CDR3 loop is CASSPDRGLYGYTF. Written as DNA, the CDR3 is TGTGCCAGCAGCCCGGACAGGGGTCTCTATGGCTACACCTTC. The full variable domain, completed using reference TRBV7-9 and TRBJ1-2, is DTGVSQNPRHKITKRGQNVTFRCDPISEHNRLYWYRQTLGQGPEFLTYFQNEAQLEKSRLLSDRFSAERPKGSFSTLEIQRTEQGDSAMYLCASSPDRGLYGYTFGSGTRLTVV.

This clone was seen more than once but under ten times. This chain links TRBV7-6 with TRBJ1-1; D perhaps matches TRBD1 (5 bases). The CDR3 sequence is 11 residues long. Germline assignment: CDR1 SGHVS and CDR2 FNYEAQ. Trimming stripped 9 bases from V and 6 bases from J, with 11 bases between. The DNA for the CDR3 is TGTGCCAGTAGGGGAGGGGCTGAAGCTTTCTTT. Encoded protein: CASRGGAEAFF.